Each of the 16 T cell receptor beta chains below was sequenced from the same sample in a study of response to subunit inactivated influenza vaccine. TCRdb processed the RT-PCR reads anew with MiXCR; each CDR3 protein has one entry. There are hundreds of thousands of distinct CDR3 sequences in the sample; about 17% occur only once, and 3% to 3.5% lies in the top ten. The sample here was CD4+ T cells sorted from PBMCs, taken around 25 months after vaccination. The receptor set was obtained from a man aged 50 to 69 who received an inactivated influenza vaccine.

The chain is built from TRBV7-2 and TRBJ2-7; the D gene is possibly TRBD2 (5 bases). The CDR3 is 14 amino acids. Germline assignment: CDR1 SGHTA and CDR2 FQGNSA. Trimming pared 1 base from V and 7 bases from J, leaving 14 bases between. Here the CDR3 reads CASSLVSGSGEQYF. The CDR3 region has the DNA TGTGCCAGCAGCTTAGTATCGGGCTCGGGGGAGCAGTACTTC.

This clonotype was seen a handful of times. V is TRBV14 and J is TRBJ1-1; D ambiguous. The CDR3 spans 12 residues. Germline V CDR1 and CDR2: SGHDN, FVKESK. V lost 2 bases and J 10 bases, leaving 11 bases between the germline ends. Written as DNA, the CDR3 is TGTGCCAGCAGCCAAAGTCGAGTTTCAGCTTTCTTT. This encodes CASSQSRVSAFF.

This clonotype was recorded a few times. The V and J genes are TRBV4-1 and TRBJ1-2; possible D gene TRBD1, 5 bases. The germline V gene has CDR1 MGHRA and CDR2 YSYEKL. This CDR3 has 16 residues. Trimming removed 1 base from V and 5 bases from J, with 17 bases in between. The CDR3 nucleotides are TGCGCCAGCAGCCAAGTGTTGGGGGACCCCCCTTATGGCTACACCTTC. Amino acid sequence: CASSQVLGDPPYGYTF.

This clonotype was observed a handful of times. The chain combines TRBV9 with TRBJ1-1; TRBD1 might be the D (6 bases). CDR1 is SGDLS and CDR2 is YYNGEE in the germline V gene. This CDR3 contains 13 residues. Trimming removed 4 bases at V and 8 bases at J, with 15 bases between. The CDR3 protein is CASSLQGGEEAFF. DNA for the CDR3: TGTGCCAGCAGCTTACAGGGAGGGGAAGAAGCTTTCTTT. The variable domain in full, completed from reference TRBV9 and TRBJ1-1, reads DSGVTQTPKHLITATGQRVTLRCSPRSGDLSVYWYQQSLDQGLQFLIQYYNGEERAKGNILERFSAQQFPDLHSELNLSSLELGDSALYFCASSLQGGEEAFFGQGTRLTVV.

With regard to this clonotype: An end of the junction differs from the germline gene, which may be a read error. This sequence joins TRBV20-1 and TRBJ2-5; the D is unclear. The CDR3 is 15 amino acids. Looked up from germline, CDR1 is DFQATT and CDR2 is SNEGSKA (reference sequence). CDR3 protein: CSARDYRSVQEIQYF. In nucleotides, the CDR3 is TGCAGTGCTAGAGATTACCGATCAGTACAAGAGATCCAGTACTTC.

This clonotype was detected ten times or more. V gene TRBV7-3 combines with J gene TRBJ2-7, with a tentative D call TRBD2 (5 bases). V was pared by 4 bases and J by 5 bases, with 12 bases between. CDR1 is SGHTA and CDR2 is FQGTGA in the germline V gene. This CDR3 is built from 13 residues. CDR3 in DNA: TGTGCCAGCAGCTCAGGACTGAATAACGAGCAGTACTTC. Translated: CASSSGLNNEQYF.

The rearrangement joins TRBV11-2 to TRBJ2-7; D unclear. This CDR3 contains 18 residues. Germline V CDR1 and CDR2: SGHAT, FQNNGV. The ends were cut back, 2 bases at V and 1 base at J, with 21 bases in the middle. DNA of the CDR3: TGTGCCAGCAGCTTATCCTCTTTACGAGCGCCAACTTCCTACGAGCAGTACTTC. This sequence encodes CASSLSSLRAPTSYEQYF.

This clonotype was seen a few times. This sequence joins TRBV5-1 and TRBJ2-7; TRBD1 matches 8 bases. Germline trimming cut 4 bases from V and 1 base from J; bases unmatched to any gene: 7. The CDR3 is 15 residues long. The germline gives CDR1 SGHRS, CDR2 YFSETQ. This CDR3 reads CASSRGQGLSYEQYF. CDR3 in DNA: TGCGCCAGCAGCCGTGGACAGGGATTATCCTACGAGCAGTACTTC.

The chain couples TRBV29-1 to TRBJ1-1; D is ambiguous. Germline CDR1 and CDR2: SQVTM and ANQGSEA. V was trimmed by 3 bases and J by 0 bases, leaving 17 bases between them. There are 16 residues in the CDR3. The CDR3: CSVDSRGRLMNTEAFF. CDR3 nucleotides: TGCAGCGTTGATTCCCGGGGTCGGCTGATGAACACTGAAGCTTTCTTT.

The chain uses TRBV3-1 and TRBJ2-5; 7 nucleotides agree with TRBD2. Trimming removed 1 base from V and 4 bases from J; junction bases left unmatched: 9. This CDR3 has 16 residues. CDR1 is LGHDT and CDR2 is YNNKEL in the germline V gene (reference sequence). The CDR3 nucleotides read TGTGCCAGCAGCCAAGCTGGGGGGGGTTCGCGAGAGACCCAGTACTTC. Its protein product is CASSQAGGGSRETQYF.

The chain combines TRBV7-9 with TRBJ2-1; D unclear. Looked up from germline, CDR1 is SEHNR and CDR2 is FQNEAQ (reference sequence). V dropped 0 bases and J dropped 0 bases, with 9 bases sitting between them. The CDR3 has 16 residues. The CDR3 sequence: CASSLALRSSYNEQFF. In DNA form, the CDR3 reads TGTGCCAGCAGCTTAGCGTTAAGAAGCTCCTACAATGAGCAGTTCTTC.

This clonotype was detected a few times. The J gene is TRBJ2-2, the V gene TRBV7-9; D may be TRBD2 (6 bases). Germline V gene sequence: CDR1 SEHNR, CDR2 FQNEAQ (reference sequence). The CDR3 covers 15 residues. The V end lost 5 bases, the J end lost 3 bases, and 13 bases lay between the germline ends. Here the CDR3 reads CASSPGSLDTGELFF. CDR3 bases: TGTGCCAGCAGCCCCGGGAGCTTGGACACCGGGGAGCTGTTTTTT.

In its sample, this clonotype was seen many times. The rearrangement links TRBV24-1 to TRBJ2-3, with D hard to call. The germline V and J ends were trimmed by 4 bases and 0 bases, with 4 bases remaining between them. This CDR3 comprises 13 residues. Germline V lookup: CDR1 KGHDR, CDR2 SFDVKD. The CDR3 region is CATSDASTDTQYF. In DNA, the CDR3 is TGTGCCACCAGTGACGCGAGCACAGATACGCAGTATTTT.

In this sample, this clonotype turned up a few times. CDR3 DNA sequence: TGTGCCAGCAGCAAGACAGGGAGAAGTCCCCTACTAGCCAAAAACATTCAGTACTTC. This gives the protein CASSKTGRSPLLAKNIQYF. The V and J genes are TRBV3-1 and TRBJ2-4, with TRBD1 identical over 7 bases. After removal of 5 bases from V and 0 bases from J, the junction contained 16 bases not matched to a gene. This CDR3 is built from 19 residues. Germline V gene data show CDR1 as LGHDT and CDR2 as YNNKEL (reference sequence).

This clonotype was counted many times. CDR3 DNA: TGCAGTGCGGATCTGCGGGATAGCACAGATACGCAGTATTTT. Protein sequence: CSADLRDSTDTQYF. This chain connects TRBV20-1 to TRBJ2-3; possible D gene TRBD2, 6 bases. Per the germline V gene, CDR1 is DFQATT and CDR2 is SNEGSKA (reference sequence). CDR3 length equals 14 residues. Trimming removed 6 bases at V and 0 bases at J, with 13 bases between.

V usage is TRBV9 and J usage is TRBJ2-4, with TRBD1 identical over 7 bases. Per germline, CDR1 SGDLS and CDR2 YYNGEE. J lost 11 bases, V lost 3 bases, and 2 bases had no gene match. The CDR3 runs to 11 residues. The CDR3 bases are TGTGCCAGCAGCGCGGGACAGCTTCAGTACTTC. Encoded protein: CASSAGQLQYF.